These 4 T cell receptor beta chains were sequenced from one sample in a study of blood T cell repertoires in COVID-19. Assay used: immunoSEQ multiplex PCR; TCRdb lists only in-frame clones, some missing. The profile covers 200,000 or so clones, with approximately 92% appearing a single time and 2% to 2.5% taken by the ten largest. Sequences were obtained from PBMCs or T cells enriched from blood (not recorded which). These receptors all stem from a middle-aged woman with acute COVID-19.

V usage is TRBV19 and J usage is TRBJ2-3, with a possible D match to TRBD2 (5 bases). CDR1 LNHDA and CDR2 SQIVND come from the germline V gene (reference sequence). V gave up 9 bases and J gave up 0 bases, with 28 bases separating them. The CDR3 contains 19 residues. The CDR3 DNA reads TGTGCCAGCCGGTCCCTAGTATCTGCGGGCACACCTAGCACAGATACGCAGTATTTT. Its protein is CASRSLVSAGTPSTDTQYF.

The CDR3 is CASTLPSYNEQFF. The CDR3 DNA sequence: TGTGCCAGCACCCTACCCTCGTACAATGAGCAGTTCTTC. This rearrangement joins TRBV7-2 to TRBJ2-1, with no clear D. The CDR3 loop spans 13 amino acids. Germline V lookup: CDR1 SGHTA, CDR2 FQGNSA. The V and J ends lost 7 bases and 4 bases respectively, with 11 bases between them.

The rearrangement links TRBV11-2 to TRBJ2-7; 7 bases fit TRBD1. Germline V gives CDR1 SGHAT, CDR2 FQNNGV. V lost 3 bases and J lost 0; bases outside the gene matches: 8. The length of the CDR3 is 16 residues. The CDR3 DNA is TGTGCCAGCAGCTTCGGAACAGGACAGGTCTCCTACGAGCAGTACTTC. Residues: CASSFGTGQVSYEQYF.

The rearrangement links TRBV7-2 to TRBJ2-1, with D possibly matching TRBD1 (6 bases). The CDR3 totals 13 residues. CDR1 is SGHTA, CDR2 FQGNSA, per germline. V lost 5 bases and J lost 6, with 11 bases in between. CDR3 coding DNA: TGTGCCAGCAGCCCCTACAGGGCCAATGAGCAGTTCTTC. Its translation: CASSPYRANEQFF. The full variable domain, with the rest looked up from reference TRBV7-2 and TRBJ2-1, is GAGVSQSPSNKVTEKGKDVELRCDPISGHTALYWYRQSLGQGLEFLIYFQGNSAPDKSGLPSDRFSAERTGGSVSTLTIQRTQQEDSAVYLCASSPYRANEQFFGPGTRLTVL.